The 13 T cell receptor beta chains in this list originate from one sample, sequenced in a study of CD8 T cells in Susac syndrome. Reverse transcription of roughly 0.45 to 1 ug RNA was performed with random hexamers. TCRdb fed the immunoSEQ multiplex PCR reads into MiXCR, producing one record per CDR3 protein. The sample records tens of thousands of distinct CDR3 sequences, about 92% being singletons. The sequencing input was CD8+ T cells from PBMCs. These receptors all stem from a human donor in good health.

This rearrangement joins TRBV7-9 to TRBJ1-2; 9 bases are shared with TRBD1. V shed 5 bases, J shed 8 bases, and the junction held 9 bases outside the gene matches. The CDR3 is made up of 14 amino acids. CDR1 is SEHNR, CDR2 FQNEAQ, per germline (reference sequence). The CDR3 here is CASSPEGQGKGYTF. DNA for the CDR3: TGTGCCAGCAGCCCAGAGGGACAGGGCAAGGGCTACACCTTC.

The J gene is TRBJ2-1, the V gene TRBV7-9, with D tentatively TRBD1 (6 bases). The CDR3 is 15 residues long. Germline values: CDR1 SEHNR, CDR2 FQNEAQ (reference sequence). V was cut by 5 bases and J by 12 bases, with 23 bases left in between. CDR3 protein: CASSRGPGQRVMQFF. In DNA form, the CDR3 reads TGTGCCAGCAGCCGGGGCCCGGGACAACGGGTAATGCAGTTCTTC.

This clonotype was counted a single time. The chain uses TRBV6-2 or TRBV6-3 and TRBJ2-6, with TRBD1 matching over 9 bases. The trim removed 2 bases at V and 2 bases at J, leaving 10 bases unmatched. This CDR3 comprises 19 residues. The germline V gene has CDR1 MNHEY and CDR2 SVGEGT. The chain's CDR3 is CASSYTPGQGAPGANVLTF. The CDR3 nucleotides are TGTGCCAGCAGTTACACCCCGGGACAGGGAGCTCCTGGGGCCAACGTCCTGACTTTC.

J is TRBJ2-7 and V is TRBV3-1, with D perhaps TRBD1 (6 bases). V was cut by 2 bases and J by 3 bases, with 11 bases left in between. This CDR3 is 14 amino acids long. Germline V gene data show CDR1 as LGHDT and CDR2 as YNNKEL (reference sequence). The CDR3 protein is CASSQPDRFYEQYF. CDR3 nucleotides: TGTGCCAGCAGCCAACCGGACAGATTCTACGAGCAGTACTTC.

A few counts support this clonotype. The chain carries TRBV2 and TRBJ2-7; D perhaps matches TRBD1 (6 bases). Germline V CDR1 and CDR2: SNHLY, FYNNEI. Trimming removed 4 bases from V and 2 bases from J, with 9 bases in between. The CDR3 consists of 13 residues. As DNA, the CDR3 is TGTGCCAGCAGTGGACAGGAGGCCTACGAGCAGTACTTC. Translation gives CASSGQEAYEQYF.

The chain has TRBV5-1 and TRBJ1-2; TRBD1 aligns across 7 bases. The CDR3 loop spans 16 amino acids. The trim removed 5 bases at V and 3 bases at J, leaving 13 bases unmatched. Germline V gene sequence: CDR1 SGHRS, CDR2 YFSETQ. CDR3 in DNA: TGCGCCAGCAGGCCTCCGGGACAGCAGTTTCACTATGGCTACACCTTC. It yields the protein CASRPPGQQFHYGYTF.

This clonotype showed up just once. The CDR3 coding sequence is TGTGCCAGCAGTTTTGGGGGTCTGAACACCGGGGAGCTGTTTTTT. It encodes CASSFGGLNTGELFF. This chain uses TRBV12-3 or TRBV12-4 with TRBJ2-2; tentatively, D is TRBD1 or TRBD2 (5 bases each). The V gene lost 3 bases and the J gene lost 1 base, with 9 bases spanning the gap. The CDR3 is made up of 15 amino acids.

J is TRBJ1-5 and V is TRBV19; D may be TRBD1 (6 bases). CDR1 and CDR2 from the germline V gene are LNHDA and SQIVND (reference sequence). Trimming took off 2 bases at V and 0 bases at J, with 14 bases between the two ends. There are 17 residues in the CDR3. The CDR3: CASSIRGTPNSNQPQHF. In DNA form, the CDR3 reads TGTGCCAGTAGTATAAGGGGGACACCGAATAGCAATCAGCCCCAGCATTTT.

The chain has TRBV7-2 and TRBJ2-7; D possibly corresponds to TRBD2 (6 bases). Germline assignment: CDR1 SGHTA and CDR2 FQGNSA. Deletions cut 2 bases from V and 6 bases from J, with 8 bases between. This CDR3 has 12 amino acids. CDR3 nucleotides: TGTGCCAGCAGCTTACTGGGGGGCGAGCAGTACTTC. Protein sequence: CASSLLGGEQYF.

The rearrangement joins TRBV7-9 to TRBJ2-3; D unclear. Trimming shortened V by 4 bases and J by 4 bases, and 15 bases separated the two germline ends. Germline loops: CDR1 SEHNR, CDR2 FQNEAQ (reference sequence). The CDR3 has 15 residues. The CDR3 region has the DNA TGTGCCAGCAGCTGGCCAACTGGGCCGGCAGATACGCAGTATTTT. It codes for CASSWPTGPADTQYF.

This chain uses TRBV4-2 with TRBJ1-1, with D perhaps TRBD1 (5 bases). The CDR3 loop spans 16 amino acids. Germline V gene sequence: CDR1 LGHNA, CDR2 YNFKEQ. V lost 4 bases, J lost 1 base, and 16 bases lay in between. The CDR3 DNA follows: TGTGCCAGCAGCCCGGGGAGGGACCACGAGAACACTGAAGCTTTCTTT. Its translation: CASSPGRDHENTEAFF.

The V and J genes are TRBV7-9 and TRBJ1-5; D not resolved. CDR3 length: 18 residues. The germline V and J ends were trimmed by 4 bases and 0 bases, with 19 bases remaining between them. The germline gives CDR1 SEHNR, CDR2 FQNEAQ (reference sequence). CDR3 region: CASSSAEGGLNSNQPQHF. The CDR3 nucleotides are TGTGCCAGCAGCTCTGCGGAGGGAGGGCTGAATAGCAATCAGCCCCAGCATTTT.

The CDR3 bases are TGTGCCACCAGTGATTTGTTAGCCGGCAATGAGCAGTTCTTC. This gives the protein CATSDLLAGNEQFF. The chain couples TRBV24-1 to TRBJ2-1, with D unclear. The germline CDR1 and CDR2 sequences are KGHDR and SFDVKD. V was trimmed by 0 bases and J by 6 bases, leaving 8 bases between them. The CDR3 sequence is 14 residues long.